What follows is one T cell receptor (beta chain) and its context. Clones were read by immunoSEQ multiplex PCR, and TCRdb kept only the in-frame ones, dropping some. Altogether 1.5 million to 2.5 million clones are present, approximately 95% being singletons, with the ten largest covering 0.9% to 1.5%. CD45RO-negative cells were positively selected for CCR7, leaving out terminally differentiated effector memory CD45RA+ cells. Trimming left V 4 bases short and J 8 bases short, with 6 bases between. CDR1 is LNHDA, CDR2 SQIVND, per germline (reference sequence). The CDR3 has 11 residues. This sample stems from a study of shared clonotypes between healthy human individuals. Study details: The donors, a couple of women and a few men, were aged 18 to 49. Researchers assigned three CD4 naive, three CD4 memory, two CD8 naive and one CD8 memory plate to each donor.

The TCR sequence derives from a man younger than 35 in good health. This chain uses TRBV19 with TRBJ2-1, with D perhaps matching TRBD2 (5 bases). Sequences were obtained from naive CD8+ T cells sorted from blood. The CDR3 region is CASSTSYEQFF. Here the CDR3 DNA reads TGTGCCAGTAGTACTAGCTATGAGCAGTTCTTC.